This T cell receptor beta chain derives from a study of CD8 T cells in cerebrospinal fluid in Alzheimer's disease. All participants were free of acute infectious disease and in good physical condition. Each CDR3 protein gets one entry in TCRdb, which reprocessed the 10x single-cell sequencing reads and gives no DNA. The table lists about 1,400 distinct CDR3 sequences. The study, taken as a whole, reports: Patients with mild cognitive impairment or Alzheimer's disease had a larger top CSF clone percentage than controls.

Germline CDR1 MNHNS, CDR2 SASEGT. The CDR3 has 13 amino acids. Its frequency marks this clonotype as medium-sized. Its antigen is not identified. Input material: cerebrospinal fluid. The origin of this receptor is a human donor with mild cognitive impairment. V is TRBV6-1 and J is TRBJ2-7; TCRdb outputs TRBD1, but without DNA this stays unchecked. The CDR3 protein is CASSVDRAYEQYF.